These 5 T cell receptor beta chains share one sample of origin, sequenced in a study of cytomegalovirus exposure and HLA in healthy donors (dated by TCRdb to the late 2010s). The library was generated by the immunoSEQ multiplex PCR assay. For the multiplex PCR, a mixture combining 60 forward primers for TCR Vbeta segments and 13 reverse primers for TCR Jbeta segments was used. The immuneACCESS repertoire file appears here via TCRdb, limited to in-frame rearrangements. These files lack a portion of the clones; in checked studies, under half of the deficit traces to unresolved V genes, and the cause of the others is not known. The sample table contains 100,000 to 120,000 clones; only one count was recorded for around four fifths of them. Jointly, the top ten make up roughly 8.6% of the sample. Material for sequencing was PBMCs. These receptors all come from a woman between 40 and 50 years old in good health and CMV-seropositive.

This chain connects TRBV9 to TRBJ2-1, with 11 bases fitting TRBD1. CDR1 is SGDLS, CDR2 YYNGEE, per germline. The CDR3 runs 16 residues. After removal of 1 base from V and 3 bases from J, the junction contained 3 bases not matched to a gene. CDR3: CASSVPGTGGYNEQFF. The CDR3 DNA reads as TGTGCCAGCAGCGTACCAGGGACAGGGGGCTACAATGAGCAGTTCTTC.

Notes on this clone: Its ends do not fully match the called genes, so a read error is possible. The rearrangement joins TRBV7-9 to TRBJ2-3, with TRBD2 matching over 7 bases. Germline CDR1 and CDR2: SEHNR and FQNEAQ (reference sequence). This CDR3 is built from 17 residues. CDR3 sequence: CSSSLWGGGGKGDTQYF. The CDR3 region has the DNA TGTTCCAGCAGCTTATGGGGCGGCGGGGGAAAAGGGGATACGCAGTATTTT. Together with reference TRBV7-9 and TRBJ2-3, the CDR3 gives the full variable domain: DTGVSQNPRHKITKRGQNVTFRCDPISEHNRLYWYRQTLGQGPEFLTYFQNEAQLEKSRLLSDRFSAERPKGSFSTLEIQRTEQGDSAMYLCSSSLWGGGGKGDTQYFGPGTRLTVL.

The chain combines TRBV19 with TRBJ2-3; TRBD1 matches 8 bases. There are 16 residues in the CDR3. From germline, CDR1 is LNHDA and CDR2 SQIVND (reference sequence). The V gene end was trimmed by 9 bases and the J gene end by 4 bases; junction bases not matched to a gene: 15. In DNA form, the CDR3 reads TGTGCCAGAGACGTACGGACAGGGCGGTGCCCAGATACGCAGTATTTT. Its translation: CARDVRTGRCPDTQYF.

Here the CDR3 reads CASSVQEANTEAFF. DNA for the CDR3: TGTGCCAGCAGTGTGCAGGAGGCGAACACTGAAGCTTTCTTT. The chain recombines TRBV2 with TRBJ1-1; D not certain. Germline CDR1 reads SNHLY; CDR2 reads FYNNEI. V was cut by 4 bases and J by 1 base, with 10 bases left in between. This CDR3 region has 14 residues. Full variable domain (rest looked up from reference TRBV2 and TRBJ1-1): EPEVTQTPSHQVTQMGQEVILRCVPISNHLYFYWYRQILGQKVEFLVSFYNNEISEKSEIFDDQFSVERPDGSNFTLKIRSTKLEDSAMYFCASSVQEANTEAFFGQGTRLTVV.

CDR3 bases: TGTGCCAGCGGACAGGGTTCCTCATACGAGCAGTACTTC. Protein product: CASGQGSSYEQYF. The chain is built from TRBV6-5 and TRBJ2-7; the match to TRBD1 covers 8 bases. CDR1 is MNHEY and CDR2 is SVGAGI in the germline V gene. The CDR3 runs 13 residues. The V and J ends lost 8 bases and 4 bases, in that order; junction bases with no gene match: 7.